This entry lists 13 T cell receptor beta chains sequenced from one sample in a study of T cell responses to AZD1222 COVID-19 vaccine. Profiling relied on immunoSEQ multiplex PCR, and the TCRdb table lists in-frame clones only, not all of them. The repertoire includes roughly 150,000 clones, around 90% of them detected once, and about 3.7% sits in the top ten. The sequencing here drew on peripheral blood, taken on day 0 of AZD1222 vaccination. All receptors derive from an adult in good health.

The chain recombines TRBV30 with TRBJ2-7, with a weak D call TRBD1 (5 bases). The CDR3 loop spans 13 amino acids. CDR1 GTSNPN and CDR2 SVGIG come from the germline V gene (reference sequence). V gave up 2 bases and J gave up 5 bases, with 13 bases separating them. The CDR3 protein is CAWSYTRVDEQYF. CDR3 sequence (DNA): TGTGCCTGGAGTTATACCAGGGTTGACGAGCAGTACTTC.

V gene TRBV6-4 combines with J gene TRBJ2-7; D gene uncertain. V lost 0 bases and J lost 2, with 17 bases in between. CDR1 and CDR2 (germline): MRHNA, SNTAGT. This CDR3 comprises 17 residues. CDR3 in amino acids: CASSDSPFPRNPYEQYF. The CDR3, as DNA: TGTGCCAGCAGTGACTCCCCCTTCCCCCGAAATCCCTACGAGCAGTACTTC.

This chain links TRBV5-1 with TRBJ1-1; TRBD1 matches 9 bases. This CDR3 is 15 amino acids long. Germline V lookup: CDR1 SGHRS, CDR2 YFSETQ. V dropped 5 bases and J dropped 5; count of bases not matched to a gene: 10. As DNA, the CDR3 is TGCGCCAGCAGTATCGTTTGGGACAGGGCTACTGAAGCTTTCTTT. Translated, it gives CASSIVWDRATEAFF.

The V and J genes are TRBV5-1 and TRBJ2-5, with 12 bases matching TRBD2. Looked up from germline, CDR1 is SGHRS and CDR2 is YFSETQ. V trimming: 4 bases; J trimming: 5 bases; junction bases outside the gene matches: 6. This CDR3 is 15 amino acids long. The CDR3 loop reads CASSRGTSGRETQYF. CDR3 DNA: TGCGCCAGCAGCAGGGGGACTAGCGGGCGGGAGACCCAGTACTTC.

This chain uses TRBV19 with TRBJ2-3; TRBD2 agrees at 12 bases. Trimming took 0 bases from V and 3 from J; bases not matched to a gene: 4. This CDR3 is 17 amino acids long. Per the germline V gene, CDR1 is LNHDA and CDR2 is SQIVND (reference sequence). The CDR3 DNA sequence: TGTGCCAGTAGTATAGATCGGACTAGCGGGAAAACAGATACGCAGTATTTT. The encoded protein is CASSIDRTSGKTDTQYF. The full variable domain, its missing parts supplied by reference TRBV19 and TRBJ2-3, is DGGITQSPKYLFRKEGQNVTLSCEQNLNHDAMYWYRQDPGQGLRLIYYSQIVNDFQKGDIAEGYSVSREKKESFPLTVTSAQKNPTAFYLCASSIDRTSGKTDTQYFGPGTRLTVL.

The chain has TRBV19 and TRBJ1-4; 7 nucleotides match TRBD1. The CDR3 has 15 amino acids. Germline V gene sequence: CDR1 LNHDA, CDR2 SQIVND (reference sequence). Germline trimming cut 6 bases from V and 7 bases from J; bases unmatched to any gene: 11. The CDR3 DNA reads TGTGCCAGTAGGATACCCCGGCAGGGGGGTGAAAAACTGTTTTTT. Translating gives CASRIPRQGGEKLFF.

This clone was observed once. The chain uses TRBV7-2 and TRBJ2-3; 12 nucleotides agree with TRBD2. There are 16 residues in the CDR3. The V gene's germline CDR1 is SGHTA and CDR2 FQGNSA. The trim removed 4 bases at V and 4 bases at J, leaving 6 bases unmatched. The DNA of the CDR3 is TGTGCCAGCAGCTCGCAACTAGCGGGAGGCCCAGATACGCAGTATTTT. It codes for CASSSQLAGGPDTQYF.

The chain is built from TRBV19 and TRBJ1-1; D is unclear. Trimming removed 0 bases from V and 2 bases from J, with 10 bases in between. CDR3 length: 15 amino acids. Germline assignment: CDR1 LNHDA and CDR2 SQIVND (reference sequence). CDR3 amino acids: CASSIDQSRNTEAFF. The CDR3 DNA reads TGTGCCAGTAGTATAGATCAGAGTAGAAACACTGAAGCTTTCTTT. Based on the CDR3 plus reference TRBV19 and TRBJ1-1, the full variable domain is DGGITQSPKYLFRKEGQNVTLSCEQNLNHDAMYWYRQDPGQGLRLIYYSQIVNDFQKGDIAEGYSVSREKKESFPLTVTSAQKNPTAFYLCASSIDQSRNTEAFFGQGTRLTVV.

The genes are TRBV6-2 or TRBV6-3 and TRBJ2-3; D is possibly TRBD1 or TRBD2 (5 bases each). Trimming removed 0 bases at V and 5 bases at J, with 24 bases between. Germline values: CDR1 MNHEY, CDR2 SVGEGT. The CDR3 consists of 19 residues. The CDR3 coding sequence is TGTGCCAGCAGTTACTCTGCCCTGGGCTCCAAGGGGAGAGGAGATACGCAGTATTTT. Translating it yields CASSYSALGSKGRGDTQYF.

This CDR3 is CASSQRQGNTGELFF. The DNA of the CDR3 is TGCGCCAGCAGCCAGAGACAGGGGAACACCGGGGAGCTGTTTTTT. This chain joins TRBV5-1 and TRBJ2-2; TRBD1 matches 7 bases. V gave up 4 bases and J gave up 1 base; unmatched junction bases: 4. The CDR3 runs to 15 residues. Germline V gene data show CDR1 as SGHRS and CDR2 as YFSETQ.

This rearrangement joins TRBV28 to TRBJ1-5; 8 bases agree with TRBD1. The CDR3 covers 15 residues. Germline V CDR1 and CDR2: MDHEN, SYDVKM. The V gene end was trimmed by 6 bases and the J gene end by 5 bases; junction bases not matched to a gene: 9. The CDR3 region has the DNA TGTGCCAGCAGCCCCACCCAGGGGGCTCATCAGCCCCAGCATTTT. This sequence encodes CASSPTQGAHQPQHF.

The chain combines TRBV18 with TRBJ2-7; 7 positions match TRBD1. V lost 4 bases and J lost 3; bases outside the gene matches: 0. This CDR3 region has 12 residues. CDR1 and CDR2 from the germline V gene are KGHSH and LQKENI. The CDR3 sequence is CASSHRGYEQYF. CDR3 in DNA: TGTGCCAGCTCACACAGGGGCTACGAGCAGTACTTC.

The chain combines TRBV10-3 with TRBJ1-5, with a possible D match to TRBD1 (6 bases). Germline V CDR1 and CDR2: ENHRY, SYGVKD. The CDR3 covers 15 residues. Trimming stripped 8 bases from V and 3 bases from J, with 17 bases between. Written as DNA, the CDR3 is TGTGCCATCGGAAACGGACAGTCGGACAATCAGCCCCAGCATTTT. The encoded protein is CAIGNGQSDNQPQHF.